This T cell receptor (beta chain) came from a study of blood T cells in healthy people across ages. The sample holds a few counts of this clonotype. Its antigen remains unknown. A second PCR of about 6 to 11 cycles used a sample-barcoded 5' primer and a J-beta primer mix. TCRdb called the 5' RACE reads again in MiXCR, with one record for every CDR3 protein. This sample has roughly 800,000 distinct CDR3 sequences, with just under 25% found just once. Findings and caveats of the study: Changes in expanded clonotypes were possibly confounded, as the CMV status of donors was unknown.

The CDR3 totals 13 residues. The V end lost 6 bases, the J end lost 2 bases, and 9 bases lay between the germline ends. In germline, CDR1 is LGHNT, CDR2 FRNRAP. This sample also belongs to another study, concerning T cells of mothers and their children. That report adds: Donation involved a few healthy Caucasian mothers and the six children that they had.

The sequence was collected from a boy aged 5-17 years in good health. This sequence joins TRBV12-5 and TRBJ2-3; D call uncertain. The specimen sequenced was blood. Written as DNA, the CDR3 is TGTGCTAGTGGGGTCGAGCCCACAGATACGCAGTATTTT. It translates to CASGVEPTDTQYF.